The 22 T cell receptor beta chains listed next were all sequenced from one sample in a study of cytomegalovirus exposure and HLA in healthy donors. The primer mix had 60 Vbeta and 13 Jbeta primers. Data came from immunoSEQ multiplex PCR; TCRdb stores just in-frame clones and leaves some out. Here the sample spans fewer than 200,000 clones, approximately 81% being singletons. The sequenced sample was PBMCs. The receptors derive from a woman aged 18-29 years in good health and CMV-seronegative.

The rearrangement links TRBV7-9 to TRBJ2-1, with 12 bases identical to TRBD1. CDR3 length: 14 amino acids. Trimming removed 6 bases from V and 8 bases from J; junction bases left unmatched: 5. Germline V CDR1 and CDR2: SEHNR, FQNEAQ (reference sequence). The CDR3 coding sequence is TGTGCCAGCAGTTCCGGGACAGGGGGCGATGAGCAGTTCTTC. It yields the protein CASSSGTGGDEQFF.

The chain employs TRBV2 and TRBJ1-4; a weak D match, TRBD1 (5 bases). CDR1 is SNHLY, CDR2 FYNNEI, per germline. Deletions cut 8 bases from V and 3 bases from J, with 16 bases between. CDR3 length: 15 residues. CDR3 sequence reads: CASRREGSANEKLFF. The CDR3 coding sequence is TGTGCCAGCCGTCGGGAGGGGTCGGCTAATGAAAAACTGTTTTTT.

The gene calls are TRBV7-8 and TRBJ2-1; D is ambiguous. Germline lookup yields CDR1 SGHVS and CDR2 FQNEAQ. This CDR3 has 11 amino acids. V lost 8 bases, J lost 13 bases, and 15 bases lay in between. The DNA for the CDR3 is TGTGCCAGCCTCGACCCGGGTCCCCAGTTCTTC. The encoded protein is CASLDPGPQFF.

This rearrangement joins TRBV6-5 to TRBJ2-5; tentative D call: TRBD1 (5 bases). CDR1 is MNHEY and CDR2 is SVGAGI in the germline V gene. V was pared by 0 bases and J by 1 base, with 9 bases between. This CDR3 comprises 15 residues. The CDR3 nucleotides are TGTGCCAGCAGTTACTCCAGACAGCCCCAAGAGACCCAGTACTTC. It encodes CASSYSRQPQETQYF.

This chain connects TRBV19 to TRBJ1-5, with D tentatively TRBD1 (5 bases). CDR3 length: 15 residues. The V gene's germline CDR1 is LNHDA and CDR2 SQIVND (reference sequence). V was trimmed by 7 bases and J by 2 bases, leaving 15 bases between them. This CDR3 is CASTGVQVGNQPQHF. The CDR3 DNA is TGTGCCAGTACGGGGGTACAGGTCGGCAATCAGCCCCAGCATTTT.

In this sample, this clone turned up a few times. This chain connects TRBV5-1 to TRBJ1-1; possible D gene TRBD1, 6 bases. The V end lost 4 bases, the J end lost 8 bases, and 12 bases lay between the germline ends. The germline gives CDR1 SGHRS, CDR2 YFSETQ. There are 12 residues in the CDR3. DNA of the CDR3: TGCGCCAGCAGCACCGGACAGAAAGAAGCTTTCTTT. This gives the protein CASSTGQKEAFF.

The chain couples TRBV5-8 to TRBJ2-2; 9 bases agree with TRBD2. There are 15 residues in the CDR3. From germline, CDR1 is SGHTS and CDR2 YDEGEE. With 2 bases clipped from V and 6 bases from J, the junction kept 5 bases outside the gene matches. CDR3 nucleotides: TGTGCCAGCAGCTTAGGCGGGAGGGCCGCCGGGGAGCTGTTTTTT. Protein sequence: CASSLGGRAAGELFF.

V and J are TRBV2 and TRBJ2-7; 10 bases are shared with TRBD2. Trimming at V came to 5 bases and at J to 0 bases, leaving 7 bases not matched to a gene. This CDR3 is built from 16 residues. Germline V lookup: CDR1 SNHLY, CDR2 FYNNEI. The CDR3 DNA reads TGTGCCAGCAGTCGACTAGCGGGCATCCTCTCCTACGAGCAGTACTTC. It translates to CASSRLAGILSYEQYF.

The chain combines TRBV5-1 with TRBJ2-7, with a weak D call TRBD1 (5 bases). The germline V gene encodes CDR1 SGHRS and CDR2 YFSETQ. V shed 4 bases and J shed 3 bases, with 17 bases lying between them. The CDR3 covers 15 residues. The CDR3, as DNA: TGCGCCAGCAGCGCCACAGGAGACCACGTCTACGAGCAGTACTTC. It codes for CASSATGDHVYEQYF.

This clone has just one count. The chain links TRBV5-1 to TRBJ2-3, with 7 positions matching TRBD2. This CDR3 contains 17 residues. Trimming cost V 4 bases and J 4 bases; bases outside gene matches: 15. From germline, CDR1 is SGHRS and CDR2 YFSETQ. The CDR3 protein is CASSPGGAAGEADTQYF. The CDR3 nucleotides are TGCGCCAGCAGCCCAGGCGGTGCTGCGGGAGAAGCAGATACGCAGTATTTT.

The J gene is TRBJ1-2, the V gene TRBV11-3; D not certain. The ends were cut back, 0 bases at V and 0 bases at J, with 23 bases in the middle. This CDR3 is 20 amino acids long. Germline V gene sequence: CDR1 SGHNT, CDR2 YENEEA. The CDR3 DNA follows: TGTGCCAGCAGCTTAGAGGGTAGGGAGGGCAGCCCTACGACTAACTATGGCTACACCTTC. Its protein is CASSLEGREGSPTTNYGYTF.

This clone was detected a few times. The chain carries TRBV7-2 and TRBJ1-2; D gene ambiguous. Germline values: CDR1 SGHTA, CDR2 FQGNSA. Trimming stripped 7 bases from V and 2 bases from J, with 11 bases between. The CDR3 has 13 amino acids. The CDR3 spells CASILAPNYGYTF. CDR3 bases: TGTGCCAGCATTCTGGCTCCAAACTATGGCTACACCTTC.

V and J are TRBV7-2 and TRBJ2-1; D is ambiguous. Germline CDR1 and CDR2: SGHTA and FQGNSA. The CDR3 runs 11 residues. Trimming stripped 6 bases from V and 6 bases from J, with 6 bases between. The CDR3 coding sequence is TGTGCCAGCAGGTACAGCAATGAGCAGTTCTTC. Translated: CASRYSNEQFF.

This rearrangement joins TRBV28 to TRBJ1-5; D call uncertain. The CDR3 is made up of 14 amino acids. Germline values: CDR1 MDHEN, CDR2 SYDVKM. Deletions cut 7 bases from V and 0 bases from J, with 10 bases between. CDR3 coding DNA: TGTGCCAGCATCCGTCAGGATAGCAATCAGCCCCAGCATTTT. It is translated as CASIRQDSNQPQHF. Combining the CDR3 with reference TRBV28 and TRBJ1-5 gives the whole variable domain DVKVTQSSRYLVKRTGEKVFLECVQDMDHENMFWYRQDPGLGLRLIYFSYDVKMKEKGDIPEGYSVSREKKERFSLILESASTNQTSMYLCASIRQDSNQPQHFGDGTRLSIL.

This sequence joins TRBV28 and TRBJ1-2; tentatively, D is TRBD1 (6 bases). The CDR3 totals 12 residues. The V and J ends lost 2 bases and 7 bases respectively, with 8 bases between them. Per germline, CDR1 MDHEN and CDR2 SYDVKM. CDR3 sequence reads: CASSLRTVGYTF. In nucleotides, the CDR3 is TGTGCCAGCAGTTTACGGACAGTTGGCTACACCTTC.

This chain uses TRBV27 with TRBJ2-5; 7 bases match TRBD1. This CDR3 spans 16 amino acids. V was pared by 4 bases and J by 4 bases, with 12 bases of the junction left unmatched. Germline lookup yields CDR1 MNHEY and CDR2 SMNVEV (reference sequence). CDR3 sequence reads: CASSSDLQGMGETQYF. The CDR3 DNA reads as TGTGCCAGCAGTTCGGACCTACAGGGGATGGGAGAGACCCAGTACTTC.

The chain carries TRBV27 and TRBJ2-7, with a tentative D call TRBD2 (5 bases). The CDR3 has 15 residues. CDR1 MNHEY and CDR2 SMNVEV come from the germline V gene (reference sequence). V lost 2 bases and J lost 7, with 18 bases in between. The CDR3 nucleotides read TGTGCCAGCAGTTTACGGGGTAGAGTCGATACGGAGCAGTACTTC. This codes for CASSLRGRVDTEQYF.

This CDR3 reads CASSKVGVETQYF. The CDR3 DNA sequence: TGTGCCAGTAGTAAAGTCGGGGTAGAGACCCAGTACTTC. The chain recombines TRBV19 with TRBJ2-5; D perhaps matches TRBD2 (5 bases). The V and J ends lost 4 bases and 4 bases respectively, with 10 bases between them. The length of the CDR3 is 13 residues. The germline CDR1 and CDR2 sequences are LNHDA and SQIVND (reference sequence).

The chain has TRBV5-4 and TRBJ2-4; 9 bases align to TRBD1. The ends lost 4 bases at V and 7 bases at J; junction bases unmatched: 9. Germline CDR1 and CDR2: SGHNT and YYREEE (reference sequence). CDR3 length: 15 amino acids. The CDR3 DNA reads as TGTGCCAGCAGCGCACCGGGACAGGGCAGGAACATTCAGTACTTC. Amino acid sequence: CASSAPGQGRNIQYF.

This clone has just a few counts. This sequence joins TRBV7-2 and TRBJ1-5, with 7 positions matching TRBD1. The CDR3 runs 17 residues. Per the germline V gene, CDR1 is SGHTA and CDR2 is FQGNSA. V lost 5 bases and J lost 6; bases outside the gene matches: 16. CDR3 region: CASSLDRASPFGQPQHF. In nucleotides, the CDR3 is TGTGCCAGCAGCCTCGACAGGGCCTCTCCTTTCGGTCAGCCCCAGCATTTT.

The chain is built from TRBV9 and TRBJ2-1; possible D gene TRBD2, 6 bases. The CDR3 length is 15 residues. The germline gives CDR1 SGDLS, CDR2 YYNGEE. V was clipped by 1 base and J by 2 bases, with 10 bases between them. The DNA of the CDR3 is TGTGCCAGCAGCGTACGACTAGGCCCCTACAATGAGCAGTTCTTC. Amino acid sequence: CASSVRLGPYNEQFF.

This clone was detected only a few times. V is TRBV28 and J is TRBJ1-2, with a tentative D call TRBD1 (6 bases). Germline CDR1 is MDHEN and CDR2 is SYDVKM. The CDR3 consists of 13 residues. The ends were cut back, 5 bases at V and 4 bases at J, with 11 bases in the middle. CDR3 region: CASSRGRGYGYTF. The DNA of the CDR3 is TGTGCCAGCAGTCGGGGCAGGGGCTATGGCTACACCTTC.